These 16 T cell receptor beta chains came from one sample sequenced in a study of blood T cell repertoires in COVID-19 (dated by TCRdb to 2018 to 2021). Library preparation was by the immunoSEQ multiplex PCR assay. TCRdb's version of the immuneACCESS table is confined to in-frame rearrangements and falls short of the full clone set. An unresolved V gene accounts for under half of the shortfall where checked; the remainder is of unknown origin. This sample lists about 220,000 clones; around 80% were detected once. Clones ranked in the top ten supply over 12% of the sample. The specimen sequenced was PBMCs or T cells enriched from blood (not recorded which). The origin of the receptors is a middle-aged man who had recovered from COVID-19.

V usage is TRBV5-1 and J usage is TRBJ2-7; 9 bases agree with TRBD1. The ends lost 3 bases at V and 6 bases at J; junction bases unmatched: 7. Germline V gene sequence: CDR1 SGHRS, CDR2 YFSETQ. The CDR3 spans 14 residues. Written as DNA, the CDR3 is TGCGCCAGCAGCTGGGAGGGACAGGGTGGCGAGCAGTACTTC. Translation: CASSWEGQGGEQYF.

The rearrangement links TRBV9 to TRBJ2-2; TRBD2 aligns across 7 bases. The CDR3 sequence is 18 residues long. From germline, CDR1 is SGDLS and CDR2 YYNGEE. V trimming: 0 bases; J trimming: 6 bases; junction bases outside the gene matches: 14. DNA for the CDR3: TGTGCCAGCAGCGTAGGGCGCGGGAGCCACCCCATTCCCGGGGAGCTGTTTTTT. Its translation: CASSVGRGSHPIPGELFF.

This clone occurred once. This chain joins TRBV2 and TRBJ1-5; D may be TRBD1 (5 bases). V lost 6 bases and J lost 6, with 9 bases in between. This CDR3 is built from 12 residues. Germline assignment: CDR1 SNHLY and CDR2 FYNNEI. The CDR3 DNA reads as TGTGCCAGCAGCCCCGACAGTCAGCCCCAGCATTTT. Encoded protein: CASSPDSQPQHF.

The genes are TRBV9 and TRBJ2-5; a weak D match, TRBD1 (6 bases). The CDR3 extends over 14 amino acids. The germline gives CDR1 SGDLS, CDR2 YYNGEE. Trimming removed 2 bases at V and 5 bases at J, with 13 bases between. The CDR3 nucleotides read TGTGCCAGCAGCGTTACAGGGACGGGGGAGACCCAGTACTTC. This encodes CASSVTGTGETQYF. Filled out from reference TRBV9 and TRBJ2-5, the complete variable domain reads DSGVTQTPKHLITATGQRVTLRCSPRSGDLSVYWYQQSLDQGLQFLIQYYNGEERAKGNILERFSAQQFPDLHSELNLSSLELGDSALYFCASSVTGTGETQYFGPGTRLLVL.

The chain recombines TRBV9 with TRBJ2-3; TRBD2 might be the D (6 bases). The CDR3 contains 15 residues. Trimming shortened V by 0 bases and J by 3 bases, and 11 bases separated the two germline ends. Germline lookup yields CDR1 SGDLS and CDR2 YYNGEE. The CDR3 protein is CASSVVGGTTDTQYF. The CDR3 nucleotides read TGTGCCAGCAGCGTAGTTGGCGGGACTACAGATACGCAGTATTTT.

This chain links TRBV7-8 with TRBJ2-7; D unresolved. Germline assignment: CDR1 SGHVS and CDR2 FQNEAQ. The CDR3 has 14 residues. The germline V and J ends were trimmed by 5 bases and 3 bases, with 14 bases remaining between them. The DNA for the CDR3 is TGTGCCAGCAGCCAAGGCGGATTCAACTACGAGCAGTACTTC. It codes for CASSQGGFNYEQYF.

The V gene is TRBV6-5, the J gene TRBJ1-1, with 7 positions matching TRBD1. Germline CDR1 is MNHEY and CDR2 is SVGAGI. The J segment lost 3 bases and the V segment lost 8 bases, leaving 6 bases of the junction unmatched. The CDR3 has 13 amino acids. The CDR3 coding sequence is TGTGCCAGCGAAAGACAGGGTTACACTGAAGCTTTCTTT. Encoded protein: CASERQGYTEAFF.

J is TRBJ2-3 and V is TRBV11-2; D not resolved. CDR3 length: 14 amino acids. Germline V gene lookup returns CDR1 SGHAT and CDR2 FQNNGV. The V end was cut by 0 bases, the J end by 4 bases, with 8 bases between. Written as DNA, the CDR3 is TGTGCCAGCAGCTTAGATTTTCTCCCAGATACGCAGTATTTT. This encodes CASSLDFLPDTQYF.

This clone has just a few counts. The chain uses TRBV5-1 and TRBJ1-4, with D hard to call. CDR1 SGHRS and CDR2 YFSETQ come from the germline V gene. The CDR3 length is 13 residues. Trimming pared 0 bases from V and 5 bases from J, leaving 5 bases between. DNA for the CDR3: TGCGCCAGCAGCTTGGATCCGAATGAAAAACTGTTTTTT. Translated: CASSLDPNEKLFF. The variable domain in full, completed from reference TRBV5-1 and TRBJ1-4, reads KAGVTQTPRYLIKTRGQQVTLSCSPISGHRSVSWYQQTPGQGLQFLFEYFSETQRNKGNFPGRFSGRQFSNSRSEMNVSTLELGDSALYLCASSLDPNEKLFFGSGTQLSVL.

This clone was counted a single time. The chain uses TRBV5-1 and TRBJ1-5, with D perhaps matching TRBD1 (5 bases). The CDR3 runs 15 residues. V lost 1 base, J lost 2 bases, and 10 bases lay in between. Germline V gene sequence: CDR1 SGHRS, CDR2 YFSETQ. CDR3 coding DNA: TGCGCCAGCAGCTTGAGGGGAATGGGCAATCAGCCCCAGCATTTT. Protein: CASSLRGMGNQPQHF.

This sequence joins TRBV5-6 and TRBJ1-2; D is unclear. Looked up from germline, CDR1 is SGHDT and CDR2 is YYEEEE. The CDR3 extends over 14 amino acids. With 1 base removed from V and 3 bases from J, the gap between germline ends came to 10 bases. The CDR3 DNA follows: TGTGCCAGCAGCTTGCCCAGTTTGTACTATGGCTACACCTTC. Protein product: CASSLPSLYYGYTF.

The chain joins TRBV2 to TRBJ1-5; D perhaps matches TRBD1 (6 bases). Germline loops: CDR1 SNHLY, CDR2 FYNNEI. The germline V and J ends were trimmed by 6 bases and 0 bases, with 15 bases remaining between them. CDR3 length: 16 residues. The CDR3 region is CASSPQGSNSNQPQHF. CDR3 coding DNA: TGTGCCAGCAGCCCACAGGGATCGAATAGCAATCAGCCCCAGCATTTT.

The chain combines TRBV5-4 with TRBJ2-5; the match to TRBD2 covers 12 bases. CDR1 and CDR2 (germline): SGHNT, YYREEE (reference sequence). V was pared by 0 bases and J by 2 bases, with 2 bases of the junction left unmatched. This CDR3 has 16 residues. The CDR3 loop reads CASSLGLAGVQETQYF. In DNA, the CDR3 is TGTGCCAGCAGCTTGGGACTAGCGGGAGTTCAAGAGACCCAGTACTTC.

This chain connects TRBV4-1 to TRBJ2-7, with D possibly TRBD1 on 5 matching bases. Germline V gives CDR1 MGHRA, CDR2 YSYEKL. The CDR3 has 16 amino acids. Trimming left V 0 bases short and J 0 bases short, with 12 bases between. The CDR3 nucleotides read TGCGCCAGCAGCCAAGACAGGGAACTTAGCTCCTACGAGCAGTACTTC. Translation gives CASSQDRELSSYEQYF.

This clone has a handful of counts. The chain uses TRBV7-2 and TRBJ2-7; 9 nucleotides line up with TRBD2. This CDR3 region has 14 residues. J gave up 3 bases and V 4 bases, and 4 bases lay outside the gene matches. CDR1 is SGHTA and CDR2 is FQGNSA in the germline V gene. The CDR3 coding sequence is TGTGCCAGCAGCTCCTTAGCGGGGGTCTACGAGCAGTACTTC. It yields the protein CASSSLAGVYEQYF.

V usage is TRBV7-2 and J usage is TRBJ2-3; 7 bases line up with TRBD1. V shed 2 bases and J 4 bases; nucleotides not matched to a gene: 0. The germline CDR1 and CDR2 sequences are SGHTA and FQGNSA. CDR3 length equals 13 residues. The CDR3 nucleotides are TGTGCCAGCAGCTTACAGGGGGCAGATACGCAGTATTTT. Protein sequence: CASSLQGADTQYF.